The 12 T cell receptor beta chains below come from one sample, sequenced in a study of T cell repertoires in cytomegalovirus infection. TCRdb re-analysed the reads in MiXCR, keeping a single row per CDR3 protein. The sample consists of approximately 730,000 distinct CDR3 sequences, roughly 28% of them appearing once. No antigen has been assigned to these receptors. Specimen: cultured CD8+ T cells from PBMCs, collected from culture after CMV antigen stimulation. All receptors come from a human donor in good health (CMV status not recorded). Some clones in this sample may be carry-over from other donors' samples.

This chain uses TRBV12-3 or TRBV12-4 with TRBJ1-1; 8 bases agree with TRBD1. CDR3 length: 18 amino acids. The V and J ends lost 5 bases and 5 bases, in that order; junction bases with no gene match: 19. The CDR3 sequence is CASSPVRTGRKEVTEAFF. CDR3 coding DNA: TGTGCCAGCAGTCCGGTAAGGACAGGGAGGAAGGAGGTTACTGAAGCTTTCTTT.

V is TRBV24-1 and J is TRBJ2-2; D not certain. V was cut by 5 bases and J by 5 bases, with 5 bases left in between. CDR1 and CDR2 from the germline V gene are KGHDR and SFDVKD. The CDR3 covers 12 residues. CDR3: CATSGGTGELFF. Written as DNA, the CDR3 is TGTGCCACCAGTGGGGGAACCGGGGAGCTGTTTTTT.

The CDR3, as DNA: TGCAGTGCTAGAGACGATAAAGCGGGGGGGCCTAGGCACGAGCAGTACTTC. Translating gives CSARDDKAGGPRHEQYF. V and J are TRBV20-1 and TRBJ2-7, with TRBD2 identical over 10 bases. The CDR3 sequence is 17 residues long. The germline gives CDR1 DFQATT, CDR2 SNEGSKA (reference sequence). V shed 0 bases and J 5 bases; nucleotides not matched to a gene: 13.

The rearrangement uses TRBV7-8 and TRBJ1-5; 7 positions agree with TRBD1. J was trimmed by 4 bases and V by 2 bases; bases with no gene match: 5. The germline V gene has CDR1 SGHVS and CDR2 FQNEAQ. CDR3 length: 15 residues. Here the CDR3 reads CASSLTGQANQPQHF. The CDR3, as DNA: TGTGCCAGCAGCTTAACTGGACAGGCTAATCAGCCCCAGCATTTT.

The chain joins TRBV7-8 to TRBJ2-5; possibly TRBD2 for D (5 bases). The CDR3 length is 12 residues. V shed 11 bases and J shed 5 bases, with 15 bases lying between them. Per germline, CDR1 SGHVS and CDR2 FQNEAQ. The DNA of the CDR3 is TGTGCCGGCACCACCACGGGGGAGACCCAGTACTTC. Amino acid sequence: CAGTTTGETQYF.

The rearrangement joins TRBV2 to TRBJ2-3; 9 nucleotides line up with TRBD1. Trimming cost V 6 bases and J 3 bases; bases outside gene matches: 7. The CDR3 runs to 15 residues. Germline-derived CDR1 and CDR2 are SNHLY and FYNNEI. CDR3 nucleotide sequence: TGTGCCAGCAGACAACGGACAGGGGCGACAGATACGCAGTATTTT. It translates to CASRQRTGATDTQYF.

This clonotype was seen more than once but under ten times. The V call is TRBV7-9, the J call TRBJ2-3; 9 bases fit TRBD1. This CDR3 is 15 amino acids long. Germline V gene sequence: CDR1 SEHNR, CDR2 FQNEAQ (reference sequence). The ends lost 3 bases at V and 8 bases at J; junction bases unmatched: 9. CDR3 in DNA: TGTGCCAGCAGCTTCGTACAGGGGGCCAGTGCTACGCAGTATTTT. It encodes CASSFVQGASATQYF. The full variable domain, with the rest looked up from reference TRBV7-9 and TRBJ2-3, is DTGVSQNPRHKITKRGQNVTFRCDPISEHNRLYWYRQTLGQGPEFLTYFQNEAQLEKSRLLSDRFSAERPKGSFSTLEIQRTEQGDSAMYLCASSFVQGASATQYFGPGTRLTVL.

This clonotype was observed a few times. This rearrangement joins TRBV7-2 to TRBJ2-1; perhaps D is TRBD1 or TRBD2 (5 bases each). This CDR3 is 15 amino acids long. The V end lost 5 bases, the J end lost 3 bases, and 14 bases lay between the germline ends. CDR1 and CDR2 from the germline V gene are SGHTA and FQGNSA. CDR3 sequence (DNA): TGTGCCAGCAGCCGCCGTGGGGGTATCTACAATGAGCAGTTCTTC. This sequence encodes CASSRRGGIYNEQFF.

Comment on this clonotype: A read error may be the cause here, since a much bigger clone is one base away. The CDR3 here is CASSPEHRGKNILYF. In DNA form, the CDR3 reads TGTGCCAGCAGCCCCGAGCACAGGGGCAAAAACATTCTGTACTTC. The rearrangement links TRBV7-9 to TRBJ2-4, with TRBD1 matching over 7 bases. The CDR3 sequence is 15 residues long. Per germline, CDR1 SEHNR and CDR2 FQNEAQ (reference sequence).

The chain couples TRBV7-6 to TRBJ2-7; the D is unclear. V dropped 2 bases and J dropped 3 bases, with 14 bases sitting between them. The germline V gene encodes CDR1 SGHVS and CDR2 FNYEAQ. This CDR3 spans 15 amino acids. DNA of the CDR3: TGTGCCAGCAGCTTACTCAAGGGTCCTTTCTACGAGCAGTACTTC. The encoded protein is CASSLLKGPFYEQYF.

Written as DNA, the CDR3 is TGTGCCAGCAGCTTCCCTTCGGATTACAATGAGCAGTTCTTC. Translated: CASSFPSDYNEQFF. The chain carries TRBV11-2 and TRBJ2-1; no definite D call. The CDR3 loop spans 14 amino acids. The V gene's germline CDR1 is SGHAT and CDR2 FQNNGV. V was pared by 3 bases and J by 4 bases, with 10 bases between.

Ten or more counts support this clonotype. The chain joins TRBV4-2 to TRBJ1-1, with D possibly being TRBD1 (6 bases). Germline V CDR1 and CDR2: LGHNA, YNFKEQ. The CDR3 contains 12 residues. Trimming took 6 bases from V and 5 from J, leaving 10 bases between them. In DNA, the CDR3 is TGTGCCAGCAGACGGGGGGCTACTGAAGCTTTCTTT. Protein: CASRRGATEAFF.